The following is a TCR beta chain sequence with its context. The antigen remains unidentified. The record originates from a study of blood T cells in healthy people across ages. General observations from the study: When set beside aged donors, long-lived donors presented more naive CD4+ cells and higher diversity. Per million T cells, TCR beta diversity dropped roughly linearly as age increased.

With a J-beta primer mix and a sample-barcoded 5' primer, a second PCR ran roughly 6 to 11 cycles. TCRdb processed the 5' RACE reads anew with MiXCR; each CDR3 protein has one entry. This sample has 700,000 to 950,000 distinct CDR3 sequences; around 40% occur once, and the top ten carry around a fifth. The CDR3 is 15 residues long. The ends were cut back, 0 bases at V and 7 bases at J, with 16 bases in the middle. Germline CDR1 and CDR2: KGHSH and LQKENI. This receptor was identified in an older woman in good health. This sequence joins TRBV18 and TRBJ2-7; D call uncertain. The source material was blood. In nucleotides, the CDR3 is TGTGCCAGCTCACCACCGGTTGGCGGCTACAATGAGCAGTACTTC. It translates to CASSPPVGGYNEQYF.